This T cell receptor beta chain was sequenced for a study of cytomegalovirus exposure and HLA in healthy donors. The PCR employed 60 Vbeta primers together with 13 Jbeta primers. Some clones are missing from TCRdb's copy, which holds only in-frame ones; the method was immunoSEQ multiplex PCR. The specimen's table records approximately 52,000 clones. CDR3 length: 17 amino acids. The germline V gene encodes CDR1 LNHDA and CDR2 SQIVND (reference sequence). The V end was cut by 7 bases, the J end by 0 bases, with 16 bases between. This receptor was obtained from a man in his forties or fifties in good health and CMV-seropositive. Sequencing was carried out using PBMCs. The chain combines TRBV19 with TRBJ2-6; TRBD1 might be the D (6 bases). The CDR3 region has the DNA TGTGCCAGTACCCCAGGGGAATCTACCTCTGGGGCCAACGTCCTGACTTTC. It specifies CASTPGESTSGANVLTF.